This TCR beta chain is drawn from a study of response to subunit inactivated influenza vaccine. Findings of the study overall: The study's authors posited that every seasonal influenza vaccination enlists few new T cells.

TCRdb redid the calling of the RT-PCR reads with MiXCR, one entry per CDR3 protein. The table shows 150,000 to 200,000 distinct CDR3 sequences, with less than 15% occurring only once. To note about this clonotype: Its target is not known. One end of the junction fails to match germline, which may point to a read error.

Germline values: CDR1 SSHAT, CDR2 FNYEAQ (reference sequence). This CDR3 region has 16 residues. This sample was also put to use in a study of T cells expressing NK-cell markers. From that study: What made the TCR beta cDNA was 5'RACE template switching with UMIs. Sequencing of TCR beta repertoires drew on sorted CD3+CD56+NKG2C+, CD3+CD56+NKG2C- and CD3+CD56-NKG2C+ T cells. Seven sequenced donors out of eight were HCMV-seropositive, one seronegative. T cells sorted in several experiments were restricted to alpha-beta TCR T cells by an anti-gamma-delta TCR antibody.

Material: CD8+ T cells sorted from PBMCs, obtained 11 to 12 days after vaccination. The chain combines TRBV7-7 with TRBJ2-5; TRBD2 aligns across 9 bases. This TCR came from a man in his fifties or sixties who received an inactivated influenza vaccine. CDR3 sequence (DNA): TGTGCTAGCAGCTCCCTGGCGGGGGGGTACCAAGAGACCCAGTACTTC. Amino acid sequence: CASSSLAGGYQETQYF.